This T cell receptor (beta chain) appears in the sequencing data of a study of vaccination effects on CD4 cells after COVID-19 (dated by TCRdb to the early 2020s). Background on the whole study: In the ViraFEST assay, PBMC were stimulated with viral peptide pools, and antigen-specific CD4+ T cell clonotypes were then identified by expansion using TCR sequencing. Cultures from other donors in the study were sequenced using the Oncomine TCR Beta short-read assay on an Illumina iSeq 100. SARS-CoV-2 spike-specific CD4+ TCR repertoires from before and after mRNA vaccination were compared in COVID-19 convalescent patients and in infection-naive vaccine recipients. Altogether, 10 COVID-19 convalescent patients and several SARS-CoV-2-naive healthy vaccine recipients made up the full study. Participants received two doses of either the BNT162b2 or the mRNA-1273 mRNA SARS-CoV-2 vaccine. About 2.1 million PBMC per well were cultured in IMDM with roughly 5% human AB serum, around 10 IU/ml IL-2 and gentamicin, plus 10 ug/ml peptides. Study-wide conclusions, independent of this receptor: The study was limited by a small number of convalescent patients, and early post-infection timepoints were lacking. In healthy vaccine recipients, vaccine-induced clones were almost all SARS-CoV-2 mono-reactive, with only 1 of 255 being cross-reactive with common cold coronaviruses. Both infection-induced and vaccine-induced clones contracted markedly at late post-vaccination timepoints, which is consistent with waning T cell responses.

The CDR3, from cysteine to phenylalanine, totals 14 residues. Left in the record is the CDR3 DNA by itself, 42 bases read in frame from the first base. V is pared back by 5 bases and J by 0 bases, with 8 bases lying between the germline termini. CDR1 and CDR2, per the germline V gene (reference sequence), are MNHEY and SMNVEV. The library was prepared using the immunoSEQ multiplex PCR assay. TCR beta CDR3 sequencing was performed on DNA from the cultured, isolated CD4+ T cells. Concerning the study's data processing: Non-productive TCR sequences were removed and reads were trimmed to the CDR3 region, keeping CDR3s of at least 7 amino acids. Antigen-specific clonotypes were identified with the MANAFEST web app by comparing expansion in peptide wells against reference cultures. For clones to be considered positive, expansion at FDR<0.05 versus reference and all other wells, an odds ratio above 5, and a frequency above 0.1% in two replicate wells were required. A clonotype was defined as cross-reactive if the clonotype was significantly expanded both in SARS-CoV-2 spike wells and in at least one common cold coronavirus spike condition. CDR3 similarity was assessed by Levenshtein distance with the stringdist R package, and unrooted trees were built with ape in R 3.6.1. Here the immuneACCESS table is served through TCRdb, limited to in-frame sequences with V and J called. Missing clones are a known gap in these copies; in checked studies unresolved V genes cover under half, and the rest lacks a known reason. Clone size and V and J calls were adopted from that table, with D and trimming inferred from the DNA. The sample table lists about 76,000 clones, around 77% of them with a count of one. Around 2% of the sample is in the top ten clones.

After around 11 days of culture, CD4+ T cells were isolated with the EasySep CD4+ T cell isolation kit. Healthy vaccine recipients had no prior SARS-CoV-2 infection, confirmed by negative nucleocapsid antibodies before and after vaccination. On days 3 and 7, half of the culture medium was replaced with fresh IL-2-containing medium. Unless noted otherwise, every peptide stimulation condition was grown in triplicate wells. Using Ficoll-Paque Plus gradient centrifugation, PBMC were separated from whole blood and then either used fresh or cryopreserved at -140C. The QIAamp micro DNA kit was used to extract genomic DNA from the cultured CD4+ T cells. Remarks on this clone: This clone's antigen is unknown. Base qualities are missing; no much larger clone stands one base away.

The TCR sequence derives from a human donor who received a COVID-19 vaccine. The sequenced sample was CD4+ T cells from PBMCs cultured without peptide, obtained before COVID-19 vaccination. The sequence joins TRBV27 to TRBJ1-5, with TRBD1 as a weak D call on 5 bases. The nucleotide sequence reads TGTGCCAGCAGTCGGGGACCTAGCAATCAGCCCCAGCATTTT. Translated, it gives CASSRGPSNQPQHF.